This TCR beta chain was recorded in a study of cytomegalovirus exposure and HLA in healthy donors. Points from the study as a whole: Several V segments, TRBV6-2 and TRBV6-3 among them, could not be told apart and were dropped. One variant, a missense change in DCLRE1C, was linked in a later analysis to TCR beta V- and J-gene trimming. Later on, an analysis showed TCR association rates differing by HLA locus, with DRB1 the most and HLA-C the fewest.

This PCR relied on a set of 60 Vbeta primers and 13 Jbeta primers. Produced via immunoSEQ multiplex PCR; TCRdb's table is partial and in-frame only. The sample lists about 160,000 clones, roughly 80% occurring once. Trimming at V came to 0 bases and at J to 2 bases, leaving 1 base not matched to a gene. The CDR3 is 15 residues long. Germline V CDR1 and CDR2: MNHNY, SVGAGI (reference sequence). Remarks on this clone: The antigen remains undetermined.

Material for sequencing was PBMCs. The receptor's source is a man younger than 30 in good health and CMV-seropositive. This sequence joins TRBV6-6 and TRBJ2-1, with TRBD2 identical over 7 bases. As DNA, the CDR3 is TGTGCCAGCAGTTACTCCGCGGGAGCCTACAATGAGCAGTTCTTC. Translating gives CASSYSAGAYNEQFF.